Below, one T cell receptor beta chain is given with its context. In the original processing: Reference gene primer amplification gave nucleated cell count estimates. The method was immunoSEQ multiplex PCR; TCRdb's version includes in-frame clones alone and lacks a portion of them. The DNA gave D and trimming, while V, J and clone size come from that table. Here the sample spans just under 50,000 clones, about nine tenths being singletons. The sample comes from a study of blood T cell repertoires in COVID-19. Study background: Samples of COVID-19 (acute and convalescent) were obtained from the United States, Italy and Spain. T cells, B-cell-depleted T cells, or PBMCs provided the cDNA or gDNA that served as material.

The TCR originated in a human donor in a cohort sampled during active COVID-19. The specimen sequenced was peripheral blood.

The CDR3 nucleotides are TGTGCCAGCAGCTTTACTAGCGGTAACAATGAGCAGTTCTTC. It yields the protein CASSFTSGNNEQFF. The chain joins TRBV11-3 to TRBJ2-1; 8 bases line up with TRBD2. Germline CDR1 and CDR2: SGHNT and YENEEA. V was clipped by 3 bases and J by 5 bases; unmatched bases: 3. This CDR3 comprises 14 residues.